This T cell receptor (beta chain) was captured in a study of T cells in Graves' hyperthyroidism and ophthalmopathy (dated by TCRdb to between 2018 and 2021). For the study in its entirety: Peripheral blood samples were taken at the time of initial diagnosis, prior to any treatment. A discovery cohort of about 100 patients, fewer than 50 with Graves' ophthalmopathy and roughly 59 with stable Graves' hyperthyroidism, was used to find distinguishing TCR V-J signatures. Whether ophthalmopathy could be predicted prospectively was tested in an independent validation cohort made up of under 20 hyperthyroidism patients plus 17 patients who later progressed to ophthalmopathy. The roughly 99 discovery patients were divided at random into training and test sets in a 7:3 ratio. The study also compared thyroid tissue and blood T-cell repertoires from five or six Graves' hyperthyroidism patients. After blood sampling, hyperthyroidism patients were treated with methimazole at a starting dose of 30 mg daily, and ophthalmopathy patients were treated with high-dose intravenous methylprednisolone. The paper reports TCR Vbeta CDR3 sequencing of approximately 140 peripheral blood samples: 40 or so ophthalmopathy, 70 to 85 hyperthyroidism and 17 progressor patients. Paper-wide results and their limitations: No statistical method was used to fix the sample size in advance, and group allocation was not hidden from the investigators. Most expanded thyroid clonotypes (frequency above 0.001) were also detected in blood, suggesting blood repertoires may reflect thyroid immune responses. In validation, progression to ophthalmopathy was predicted by the model with about 70% sensitivity and under 85% specificity, a median of about 6.8 months before onset. A model built on a 13 V-J signature distinguished ophthalmopathy from stable hyperthyroidism, reaching roughly 88% sensitivity and about 81% specificity in cross-validation and 80%/75% in testing.

This clonotype was observed a few times. Its antigen remains undetermined. Base qualities are not recorded, but no much larger clone differs from it by a single base. Ophthalmopathy patients had moderately to severely active disease, with a Clinical Activity Score of 3 or more, a NOSPECS grade of 4 or more, and a disease duration of less than 3 months. Exclusion was applied to patients with uncontrolled infections, other autoimmune diseases, pregnancy or lactation. Clinical symptoms, serum thyroxine and TRAb, thyroid ultrasound, and orbital computed tomography formed the basis for the diagnoses. PBMCs were separated from around 9.1 ml of fresh peripheral blood using Ficoll-Paque density gradient centrifugation. Trizol reagent was used to extract total RNA, and RNA quality was then checked on an Agilent 2100 Bioanalyzer. Amplification of TCR beta CDR3 regions was carried out from RNA transcripts. For the first round of RT-PCR on the TCR CDR3, the HTBI primer set was used together with the Qiagen OneStep RT-PCR kit. Libraries were constructed in a second round of multiplex PCR, after which size selection and purification were carried out. Libraries were sequenced paired-end with 100 bp reads on an Illumina HiSeq2000. The paper's processing steps were these. SOAPnuke was used to process the raw data, removing reads that contained adapters or uncalled bases, had a mean Phred below 15, or lacked an exact match to the constant primer or identifier. COPE v1.2.5 was used to merge the high-quality paired reads, and each unique nucleotide sequence was defined as a clonotype. MiTCR v1.1 was used to align clonotypes to the IMGT TRBV, TRBD and TRBJ reference segments. The analysis was restricted to V-J combinations with a frequency above 0.0001, which together covered 99.2% of the repertoires. A TCS score was defined as the ratio between F50 (clonal expansion) and ExV (chaos), using BLOSUM62-based TCRdist between CDR3 peptides within each V-J. Welch's t-statistics and random forest reduced approximately 520 V-J features to some 14, which were used in a naive Bayes classifier (R e1071). TCRdb passed the public sequencing reads through fastp at Q25 and MiXCR, retaining productive beta sequences. Each entry is one CDR3 protein sequence, shown with its most common DNA and genes. The V and J calls were not made by the authors but by TCRdb's processing. The sample table contains hundreds of thousands of distinct CDR3 sequences; only one count was recorded for 20% to 25% of them. Of the sample, around a third falls within the top ten clones.

The germline V end is reduced by 1 base and the J end by 2 bases; junction bases left unmatched: 9. The CDR3, from cysteine to phenylalanine, totals 17 residues. The DNA shown is the 51-base CDR3, in frame from base 1. CDR1 and CDR2 are read off the germline V gene as KGHSH and LQKENI. Sequencing input: blood. The chain was built from TRBV18 and TRBJ1-1; the junction holds 8 bases that match TRBD1. The receptor's source is a man aged 25 to 40 with Graves' ophthalmopathy. CDR3 protein: CASSPRQGQGYNTEAFF. DNA sequence: TGTGCCAGCTCACCACGACAGGGGCAAGGTTATAACACTGAAGCTTTCTTT. Full variable domain (CDR3 extended with the reference TRBV18 and TRBJ1-1 proteins): NAGVMQNPRHLVRRRGQEARLRCSPMKGHSHVYWYRQLPEEGLKFMVYLQKENIIDESGMPKERFSAEFPKEGPSILRIQQVVRGDSAAYFCASSPRQGQGYNTEAFFGQGTRLTVV.